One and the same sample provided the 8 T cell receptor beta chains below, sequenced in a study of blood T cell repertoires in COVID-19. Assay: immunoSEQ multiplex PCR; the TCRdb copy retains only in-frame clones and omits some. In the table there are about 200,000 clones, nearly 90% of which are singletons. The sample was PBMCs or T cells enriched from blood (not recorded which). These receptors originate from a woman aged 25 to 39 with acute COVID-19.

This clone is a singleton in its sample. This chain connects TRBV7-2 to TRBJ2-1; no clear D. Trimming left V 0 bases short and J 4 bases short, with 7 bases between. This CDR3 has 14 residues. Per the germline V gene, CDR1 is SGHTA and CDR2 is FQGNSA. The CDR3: CASSLALAYNEQFF. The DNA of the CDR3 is TGTGCCAGCAGCTTAGCGCTGGCTTACAATGAGCAGTTCTTC.

The DNA of the CDR3 is TGTGCCAGCAGCCAAGATTCGGCGCGGACGAACACCGGGGAGCTGTTTTTT. Residues: CASSQDSARTNTGELFF. The V gene is TRBV4-2, the J gene TRBJ2-2; unclear D gene. V gave up 0 bases and J gave up 0 bases, with 11 bases separating them. The CDR3 is 17 amino acids. Per germline, CDR1 LGHNA and CDR2 YNFKEQ.

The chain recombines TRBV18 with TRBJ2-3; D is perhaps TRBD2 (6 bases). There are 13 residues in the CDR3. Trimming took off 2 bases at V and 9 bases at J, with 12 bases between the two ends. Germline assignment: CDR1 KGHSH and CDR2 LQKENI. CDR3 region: CASSPKDYNTQYF. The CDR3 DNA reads TGTGCCAGCTCACCAAAGGACTATAACACGCAGTATTTT. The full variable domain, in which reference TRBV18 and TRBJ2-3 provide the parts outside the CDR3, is NAGVMQNPRHLVRRRGQEARLRCSPMKGHSHVYWYRQLPEEGLKFMVYLQKENIIDESGMPKERFSAEFPKEGPSILRIQQVVRGDSAAYFCASSPKDYNTQYFGPGTRLTVL.

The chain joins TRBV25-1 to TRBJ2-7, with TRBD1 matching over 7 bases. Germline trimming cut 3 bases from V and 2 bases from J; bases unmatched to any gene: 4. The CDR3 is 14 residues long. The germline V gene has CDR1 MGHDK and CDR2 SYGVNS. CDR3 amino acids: CASSDKGQPYEQYF. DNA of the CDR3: TGTGCCAGCAGTGACAAGGGACAGCCCTACGAGCAGTACTTC.

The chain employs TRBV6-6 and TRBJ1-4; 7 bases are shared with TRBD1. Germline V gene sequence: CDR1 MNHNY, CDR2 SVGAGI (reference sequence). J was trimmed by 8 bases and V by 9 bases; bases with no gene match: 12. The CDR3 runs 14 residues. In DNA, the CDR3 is TGTGCCAGGATTCTGACAGGGTTTCGGGAAAAACTGTTTTTT. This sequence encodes CARILTGFREKLFF.

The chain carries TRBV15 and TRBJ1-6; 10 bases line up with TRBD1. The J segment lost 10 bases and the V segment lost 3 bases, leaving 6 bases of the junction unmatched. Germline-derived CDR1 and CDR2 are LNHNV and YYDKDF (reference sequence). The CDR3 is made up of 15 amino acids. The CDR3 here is CATSSRDRGGSPLHF. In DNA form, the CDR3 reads TGTGCCACCAGCAGCAGGGACAGGGGAGGATCACCCCTCCACTTT. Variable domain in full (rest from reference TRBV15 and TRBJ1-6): DAMVIQNPRYQVTQFGKPVTLSCSQTLNHNVMYWYQQKSSQAPKLLFHYYDKDFNNEADTPDNFQSRRPNTSFCFLDIRSPGLGDTAMYLCATSSRDRGGSPLHFGNGTRLTVT.

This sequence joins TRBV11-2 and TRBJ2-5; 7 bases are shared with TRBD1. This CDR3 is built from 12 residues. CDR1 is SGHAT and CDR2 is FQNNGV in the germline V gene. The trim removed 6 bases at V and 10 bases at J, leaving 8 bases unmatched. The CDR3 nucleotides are TGTGCCAGCAGTTTGACAGGGAAGGACCAGTACTTC. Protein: CASSLTGKDQYF.

The CDR3 region has the DNA TGTGCCAGCAGCGCCGGGACAGGGGTAGCCTACGAGCAGTACTTC. Translating it yields CASSAGTGVAYEQYF. The chain carries TRBV9 and TRBJ2-7; 10 nucleotides line up with TRBD1. The V segment lost 3 bases and the J segment 2 bases; nucleotides outside the gene matches: 5. CDR3 size: 15 residues. Germline CDR1 and CDR2: SGDLS and YYNGEE. Based on the CDR3 plus reference TRBV9 and TRBJ2-7, the full variable domain is DSGVTQTPKHLITATGQRVTLRCSPRSGDLSVYWYQQSLDQGLQFLIQYYNGEERAKGNILERFSAQQFPDLHSELNLSSLELGDSALYFCASSAGTGVAYEQYFGPGTRLTVT.